A selection of T cell receptor beta chains follows, all from one sample in a study of CD8+ T cells in alopecia areata. TCRdb's table, derived via immunoSEQ multiplex PCR, lists solely in-frame clones and lacks some. The repertoire consists of roughly 250,000 clones, with under 70% occurring once and the leading ten covering roughly 1.2%. Sequences were derived from CD4+ T cells sorted from blood, sampled at week 0. The receptors were sampled from a human donor with alopecia areata. The CDR3 runs from the conserved cysteine through the conserved F or W. A D gene is named only where the DNA matches it firmly. The size field is filled for only some rows; it gives once, few, many or a size class.

len: 18
d_gene: TRBD1
j_gene: TRBJ2-2
abundance: .
v_gene: TRBV19
CDR3nt: TGTGCCAGTAGTACATCATGGACAGGGGCAGGGGACACCGGGGAGCTGTTTTTT
CDR3aa: CASSTSWTGAGDTGELFF

len: 15
d_gene: .
j_gene: TRBJ1-5
abundance: .
v_gene: TRBV30
CDR3nt: TGTGCCTGGAGTGCGGGTGGCAGGGTACCTCAGCCCCAGCATTTT
CDR3aa: CAWSAGGRVPQPQHF

len: 13
d_gene: TRBD1
j_gene: TRBJ2-2
abundance: .
v_gene: TRBV5-6
CDR3nt: TGTGCCAGCAGCTGGACAGGCACCGGGGAGCTGTTTTTT
CDR3aa: CASSWTGTGELFF

len: 15
d_gene: .
j_gene: TRBJ2-5
abundance: .
v_gene: TRBV27
CDR3nt: TGTGCCAGCAGTTTATCGCAGGGGCGCCGAGAGACCCAGTACTTC
CDR3aa: CASSLSQGRRETQYF

len: 13
d_gene: .
j_gene: TRBJ2-5
abundance: .
v_gene: TRBV29-1
CDR3nt: TGCAGCGTTGATCTGCTGGGCCAAGAGACCCAGTACTTC
CDR3aa: CSVDLLGQETQYF

len: 14
d_gene: .
j_gene: TRBJ2-1
abundance: once
v_gene: TRBV30
CDR3nt: TGTGCCTGGAGGGGCTTAAGCTCCTACAATGAGCAGTTCTTC
CDR3aa: CAWRGLSSYNEQFF

len: 13
d_gene: TRBD1
j_gene: TRBJ1-5
abundance: .
v_gene: TRBV30
CDR3nt: TGTGCCTGGAGTGCTTCAGGGGGTCAGCCCCAGCATTTT
CDR3aa: CAWSASGGQPQHF

len: 13
d_gene: TRBD1
j_gene: TRBJ2-1
abundance: .
v_gene: TRBV29-1
CDR3nt: TGCAGCGTTGGGACAGGGGGCGCTTATGAGCAGTTCTTC
CDR3aa: CSVGTGGAYEQFF

len: 13
d_gene: .
j_gene: TRBJ2-5
abundance: .
v_gene: TRBV29-1
CDR3nt: TGCAGCCAGGCAAGGGGCGGCGGGGAGACCCAGTACTTC
CDR3aa: CSQARGGGETQYF

len: 12
d_gene: TRBD1
j_gene: TRBJ2-1
abundance: .
v_gene: TRBV29-1
CDR3nt: TGCAGCGTGGAACAGGGGCGGGATGAGCAGTTCTTC
CDR3aa: CSVEQGRDEQFF

len: 12
d_gene: .
j_gene: TRBJ2-3
abundance: .
v_gene: TRBV30
CDR3nt: TGTGCCTGGAGCCCTACACCAGATACGCAGTATTTT
CDR3aa: CAWSPTPDTQYF

len: 15
d_gene: TRBD2
j_gene: TRBJ2-3
abundance: once
v_gene: TRBV6-1
CDR3nt: TGTGCCAGCAGTGCTGGACTAGCGGGGATGGATACGCAGTATTTT
CDR3aa: CASSAGLAGMDTQYF

len: 13
d_gene: TRBD1
j_gene: TRBJ1-1
abundance: .
v_gene: TRBV7-3
CDR3nt: TGTGCCAGCGGCGACAGGGGGAGCACTGAAGCTTTCTTT
CDR3aa: CASGDRGSTEAFF

len: 16
d_gene: .
j_gene: TRBJ1-1
abundance: few
v_gene: TRBV5-6
CDR3nt: TGTGCCAGCAGCTTGGCCTATGGACGCCGGAACACTGAAGCTTTCTTT
CDR3aa: CASSLAYGRRNTEAFF

len: 14
d_gene: .
j_gene: TRBJ2-5
abundance: few
v_gene: TRBV10-3
CDR3nt: TGTGCCACCGCCCGGGGCCAACCCCCAGAGACCCAGTACTTC
CDR3aa: CATARGQPPETQYF

len: 13
d_gene: .
j_gene: TRBJ1-2
abundance: .
v_gene: TRBV11-2
CDR3nt: TGTGCCAGCAGCTTAGACAGAAACTATGGCTACACCTTC
CDR3aa: CASSLDRNYGYTF

len: 13
d_gene: .
j_gene: TRBJ2-7
abundance: .
v_gene: TRBV4-1
CDR3nt: TGCGCCAGCAGCCGGGGGGAGCTCTACGAGCAGTACTTC
CDR3aa: CASSRGELYEQYF